These 9 T cell receptor beta chains came from one sample sequenced in a study of blood T cell repertoires in COVID-19. Assay: immunoSEQ multiplex PCR; the TCRdb copy retains only in-frame clones and omits some. The sample has about 73,000 clones, 89% seen once. Material for sequencing was peripheral blood. These receptors came from an elderly man with acute or convalescent COVID-19.

V usage is TRBV27 and J usage is TRBJ2-3, with a possible D match to TRBD2 (6 bases). CDR3 length: 15 residues. Looked up from germline, CDR1 is MNHEY and CDR2 is SMNVEV (reference sequence). Deletions cut 2 bases from V and 3 bases from J, with 12 bases between. CDR3 sequence reads: CASSLAVGGTDTQYF. In nucleotides, the CDR3 is TGTGCCAGCAGTTTAGCGGTGGGGGGAACAGATACGCAGTATTTT.

The chain has TRBV6-1 and TRBJ2-4; TRBD1 aligns across 8 bases. V trimming: 2 bases; J trimming: 3 bases; junction bases outside the gene matches: 0. The germline V gene has CDR1 MNHNS and CDR2 SASEGT. The CDR3 has 14 amino acids. The CDR3 protein is CASSETGGKNIQYF. CDR3 coding DNA: TGTGCCAGCAGTGAAACAGGGGGCAAAAACATTCAGTACTTC.

This clone was observed a few times. The rearrangement uses TRBV7-9 and TRBJ2-2; D unclear. Trimming cost V 6 bases and J 3 bases, with 8 bases left between them. The CDR3 runs to 13 residues. CDR1 is SEHNR, CDR2 FQNEAQ, per germline (reference sequence). The CDR3 DNA reads TGTGCCAGCAGGCCCGGAGACACCGGGGAGCTGTTTTTT. Its protein product is CASRPGDTGELFF.

This chain joins TRBV6-5 and TRBJ1-2; 11 nucleotides align to TRBD1. Germline assignment: CDR1 MNHEY and CDR2 SVGAGI. With V trimmed by 4 bases and J by 4 bases, 2 bases remained unmatched. The CDR3 covers 14 residues. The CDR3 protein is CASSLGQGGYGYTF. In nucleotides, the CDR3 is TGTGCCAGCAGTTTGGGACAGGGGGGCTATGGCTACACCTTC.

The J gene is TRBJ2-1, the V gene TRBV2; 7 nucleotides align to TRBD2. Germline V gene lookup returns CDR1 SNHLY and CDR2 FYNNEI. CDR3 length equals 16 residues. V shed 1 base and J 0 bases; nucleotides not matched to a gene: 3. The CDR3 here is CASSEVGGGSYNEQFF. The CDR3 DNA follows: TGTGCCAGCAGTGAAGTCGGCGGGGGCTCCTACAATGAGCAGTTCTTC.

Concerning this clone itself: The junction differs from germline at one of its ends, possibly a read error. The rearrangement links TRBV6-1 to TRBJ1-2; TRBD1 aligns across 9 bases. Germline lookup yields CDR1 MNHNS and CDR2 SASEGT. There are 13 residues in the CDR3. CDR3 sequence: CASREDRGYGYTF. In nucleotides, the CDR3 is TGTGCCAGCAGGGAAGACAGGGGGTATGGCTACACCTTC.

The chain has TRBV29-1 and TRBJ1-4; D not certain. CDR1 SQVTM and CDR2 ANQGSEA come from the germline V gene. The CDR3 is 12 amino acids. V was clipped by 0 bases and J by 8 bases, with 7 bases between them. The CDR3 region is CSVEDPREKLFF. The CDR3 DNA is TGCAGCGTTGAAGATCCCAGAGAAAAACTGTTTTTT. The variable domain in full, completed from reference TRBV29-1 and TRBJ1-4, reads SAVISQKPSRDICQRGTSLTIQCQVDSQVTMMFWYRQQPGQSLTLIATANQGSEATYESGFVIDKFPISRPNLTFSTLTVSNMSPEDSSIYLCSVEDPREKLFFGSGTQLSVL.

This clone has only a few counts. The genes are TRBV4-1 and TRBJ2-7; 11 bases line up with TRBD2. Germline CDR1 MGHRA, CDR2 YSYEKL. The CDR3 length is 17 residues. The V and J ends lost 0 bases and 2 bases, in that order; junction bases with no gene match: 6. CDR3 sequence reads: CASSQERGTSGTYEQYF. In DNA, the CDR3 is TGCGCCAGCAGCCAAGAAAGAGGGACTAGCGGAACCTACGAGCAGTACTTC.

Only one count was recorded for this clone. The chain recombines TRBV11-1 with TRBJ2-7; possibly TRBD1 for D (6 bases). This CDR3 has 14 amino acids. Germline CDR1 SGHAT, CDR2 FQDESV (reference sequence). Trimming removed 3 bases from V and 0 bases from J, with 9 bases in between. The CDR3 reads CASSFTRGSYEQYF. DNA for the CDR3: TGTGCCAGCAGCTTCACCAGGGGCTCCTACGAGCAGTACTTC. Full variable domain (remainder filled in from reference TRBV11-1 and TRBJ2-7): EAEVAQSPRYKITEKSQAVAFWCDPISGHATLYWYRQILGQGPELLVQFQDESVVDDSQLPKDRFSAERLKGVDSTLKIQPAELGDSAMYLCASSFTRGSYEQYFGPGTRLTVT.